This TCR beta chain was captured by sequencing in a study of CD8 T cells in ankylosing spondylitis (dated by TCRdb to the late 2010s). About the investigation overall: The study profiled T cell receptor beta repertoires in healthy donors and ankylosing spondylitis patients to find disease-linked TCR variants. Peripheral blood was sampled, and synovial fluid was additionally collected from ankylosing spondylitis patients. The full study cohort comprised about 25 ankylosing spondylitis patients and over a hundred healthy donors.

This clonotype has just a few counts. The specificity of this receptor is unknown. Base qualities are not provided; no much larger clone lies one nucleotide away. The sequencer was an Illumina HiSeq 2500. TCR beta libraries were prepared by quantitative 5'-RACE with molecular barcodes. The authors' pipeline ran thus. A new computational method, built on a probabilistic model of VDJ rearrangement, was used to identify disease-linked TCR variants. Using fastp trimming at Q25 and MiXCR clonotype assembly, TCRdb reanalyzed the public sequencing data and kept in-frame beta chains. Rows with a matching CDR3 protein are joined into one entry that keeps the most common DNA and genes. The V and J calls were determined by TCRdb, not by the authors. Recorded for this sample are about 390,000 distinct CDR3 sequences; 20% to 25% of them occurred a single time. Roughly a sixth of the sample lies in the top ten. Overall study results and their limits: A TCR beta motif made up of fewer than 10 highly homologous amino acid variants appeared to be characteristic of blood from ankylosing spondylitis patients. The disease-linked clones had a CD8+ phenotype and were found at relatively low frequencies in peripheral blood. Some TCR beta motif variants had previously been reported in synovial fluid and blood of reactive arthritis patients, which suggested common disease-initiation mechanisms. The disease-linked clones were reported to be significantly enriched in matched synovial fluid samples from ankylosing spondylitis patients.

The CDR3 runs 18 residues from the cysteine to the phenylalanine. The CDR3 DNA has 54 bases and is translated from base 1. Deletion took 4 bases off V and 5 bases off J, with a span of 27 bases between the germline ends. From a lookup of the germline V gene, CDR1 and CDR2 are SGHRS and YFSETQ. The sample was blood, either unsorted or a sorted T cell fraction (not recorded which). The origin of this receptor is a male donor with ankylosing spondylitis. This sequence uses TRBV5-1 and TRBJ1-1, and perhaps TRBD1 as D gene, on 5 matching bases. The CDR3: CASSRGGIGSVVDTEAFF. The DNA sequence follows: TGCGCCAGCAGCCGGGGGGGTATAGGGAGTGTTGTGGATACTGAAGCTTTCTTT.